One and the same sample provided the 3 T cell receptor beta chains below, sequenced in a study of graft-versus-host responses after intestinal transplantation. Clones were read by immunoSEQ multiplex PCR, and TCRdb kept only the in-frame ones, dropping some. The sample has 60,000 to 70,000 clones, about nine tenths seen once. The authors processed graft tissue to release intraepithelial and lamina propria lymphocytes. Sequenced material: ileum tissue, taken around 350 days after transplant. The receptors originated from a human patient who received an intestinal transplant, so some T cells may come from the graft donor.

This chain links TRBV15 with TRBJ2-3, with 15 bases matching TRBD2. Germline V lookup: CDR1 LNHNV, CDR2 YYDKDF (reference sequence). CDR3 size: 16 residues. V lost 1 base, J lost 5 bases, and 1 base stayed unmatched. The chain's CDR3 is CATSRGTSGRGDTQYF. CDR3 in DNA: TGTGCCACCAGCAGAGGGACTAGCGGGAGGGGAGATACGCAGTATTTT.

The CDR3 loop reads CASSLGLGTGDEQYF. The CDR3 bases are TGTGCCAGCAGCTTAGGCCTAGGTACCGGCGACGAGCAGTACTTC. This sequence joins TRBV13 and TRBJ2-7, with D unclear. Per the germline V gene, CDR1 is PRHDT and CDR2 is FYEKMQ (reference sequence). The ends were cut back, 0 bases at V and 5 bases at J, with 14 bases in the middle. This CDR3 has 15 residues.

The chain is built from TRBV27 and TRBJ2-1; 11 bases line up with TRBD2. Germline trimming cut 1 base from V and 2 bases from J; bases unmatched to any gene: 1. The germline V gene has CDR1 MNHEY and CDR2 SMNVEV (reference sequence). CDR3 length: 16 residues. The CDR3 reads CASSLLAGGPYNEQFF. In DNA form, the CDR3 reads TGTGCCAGCAGTTTATTAGCGGGAGGGCCCTACAATGAGCAGTTCTTC.